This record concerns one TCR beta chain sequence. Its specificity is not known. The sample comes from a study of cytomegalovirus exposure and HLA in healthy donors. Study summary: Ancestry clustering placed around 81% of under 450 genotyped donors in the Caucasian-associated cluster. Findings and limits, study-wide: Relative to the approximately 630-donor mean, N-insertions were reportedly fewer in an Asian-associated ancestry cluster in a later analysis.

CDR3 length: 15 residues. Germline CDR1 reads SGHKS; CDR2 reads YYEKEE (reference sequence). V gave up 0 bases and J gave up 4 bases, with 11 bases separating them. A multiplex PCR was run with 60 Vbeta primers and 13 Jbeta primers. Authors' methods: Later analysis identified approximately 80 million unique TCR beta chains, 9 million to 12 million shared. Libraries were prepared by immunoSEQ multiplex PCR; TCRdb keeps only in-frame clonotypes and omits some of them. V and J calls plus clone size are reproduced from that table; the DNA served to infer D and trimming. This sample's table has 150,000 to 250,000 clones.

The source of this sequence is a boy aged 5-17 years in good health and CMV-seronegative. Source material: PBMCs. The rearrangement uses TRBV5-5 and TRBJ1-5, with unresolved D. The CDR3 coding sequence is TGTGCCAGCAGCTTGGTGGTCGGAGGGAATCAGCCCCAGCATTTT. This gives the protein CASSLVVGGNQPQHF.